A single sample gave rise to the 5 T cell receptor beta chains below, sequenced in a study of T cells in Graves' hyperthyroidism and ophthalmopathy. What was amplified from RNA transcripts were TCR beta CDR3 regions. Initially, a first-round RT-PCR of the TCR CDR3 employed the HTBI primer set. A single record per CDR3 protein comes from TCRdb applying MiXCR to the multiplex PCR reads. Here the sample spans around 700,000 distinct CDR3 sequences, under 20% being singletons. The material sequenced was blood. These receptor sequences come from a woman aged 45-65 years with Graves' hyperthyroidism that later progressed to Graves' ophthalmopathy.

In this sample, this clonotype turned up many times. The chain combines TRBV12-3 or TRBV12-4 with TRBJ2-5, with D perhaps given as TRBD1 or TRBD2 (5 bases each). V dropped 6 bases and J dropped 5 bases, with 10 bases sitting between them. The CDR3 runs to 12 residues. Here the CDR3 reads CASSRDRETQYF. The CDR3 nucleotides read TGTGCCAGCAGCAGGGACCGTGAGACCCAGTACTTC.

The chain is built from TRBV29-1 and TRBJ2-7, with a possible D match to TRBD1 (6 bases). Per germline, CDR1 SQVTM and CDR2 ANQGSEA. The ends were cut back, 4 bases at V and 4 bases at J, with 20 bases in the middle. The CDR3 runs to 15 residues. CDR3 sequence reads: CSVAKPGHGQYEQYF. The CDR3 DNA follows: TGCAGCGTTGCCAAACCGGGACATGGCCAATACGAGCAGTACTTC.

This clonotype was detected a few times. This rearrangement joins TRBV6-1 to TRBJ1-6; D call uncertain. V lost 2 bases, J lost 7 bases, and 9 bases lay in between. This CDR3 has 14 amino acids. Germline V gene lookup returns CDR1 MNHNS and CDR2 SASEGT. CDR3 in amino acids: CASSEMFPNSPLHF. The DNA for the CDR3 is TGTGCCAGCAGTGAAATGTTCCCCAATTCACCCCTCCACTTT.

This rearrangement joins TRBV27 to TRBJ1-2; D call uncertain. CDR1 and CDR2 (germline): MNHEY, SMNVEV (reference sequence). The CDR3 covers 16 residues. The V end lost 4 bases, the J end lost 3 bases, and 18 bases lay between the germline ends. The CDR3 bases are TGTGCCAGCAGTTCCCCGAGCAGGTCGGGTGACTATGGCTACACCTTC. Its translation: CASSSPSRSGDYGYTF.

The chain uses TRBV5-1 and TRBJ2-2; TRBD1 matches 7 bases. This CDR3 region has 16 residues. Germline V gene sequence: CDR1 SGHRS, CDR2 YFSETQ. V lost 5 bases and J lost 2; bases outside the gene matches: 9. The CDR3 DNA sequence: TGCGCCAGCAGAGAACCGGGACAGCTCAACACCGGGGAGCTGTTTTTT. Its translation: CASREPGQLNTGELFF.